The 25 T cell receptor beta chains below all came from one sample that was sequenced in a study of blood T cell repertoires in COVID-19. The data were produced by immunoSEQ multiplex PCR, yet TCRdb's version contains in-frame clones alone and is incomplete. Counted here are 220,000 or so clones, about four fifths occurring once; the ten biggest clones make up 2% to 2.5%. Sequencing used peripheral blood. The source of these receptors is a woman aged 55-69 years with acute or convalescent COVID-19.

The chain employs TRBV19 and TRBJ1-5; perhaps TRBD1 as D (5 bases). CDR1 is LNHDA, CDR2 SQIVND, per germline (reference sequence). The CDR3 spans 13 residues. V lost 5 bases and J 7 bases, leaving 12 bases between the germline ends. The CDR3 DNA follows: TGTGCCAGTAGTTTGGGGCAAGGACAGCCCCAGCATTTT. This encodes CASSLGQGQPQHF.

The V call is TRBV4-1, the J call TRBJ2-1, with 11 bases matching TRBD2. This CDR3 contains 15 residues. The ends lost 4 bases at V and 2 bases at J; junction bases unmatched: 1. Germline values: CDR1 MGHRA, CDR2 YSYEKL. The CDR3 bases are TGCGCCAGCAGCCGACTAGCGGGGACCTACAATGAGCAGTTCTTC. Its translation: CASSRLAGTYNEQFF.

V gene TRBV19 combines with J gene TRBJ1-1; possible D gene TRBD1, 5 bases. The germline V gene has CDR1 LNHDA and CDR2 SQIVND (reference sequence). This CDR3 has 15 amino acids. The V end was cut by 4 bases, the J end by 0 bases, with 12 bases between. In DNA, the CDR3 is TGTGCCAGTAGTACCAGACAGCGGGTGAACACTGAAGCTTTCTTT. Its translation is CASSTRQRVNTEAFF.

The gene calls are TRBV19 and TRBJ1-5, with D tentatively TRBD1 (6 bases). The CDR3 spans 14 residues. The V and J ends lost 4 bases and 4 bases respectively, with 11 bases between them. Germline CDR1 reads LNHDA; CDR2 reads SQIVND (reference sequence). CDR3 in DNA: TGTGCCAGTAGTAGCGCACAGGGTAATCAGCCCCAGCATTTT. Amino acid sequence: CASSSAQGNQPQHF. Variable domain in full (rest from reference TRBV19 and TRBJ1-5): DGGITQSPKYLFRKEGQNVTLSCEQNLNHDAMYWYRQDPGQGLRLIYYSQIVNDFQKGDIAEGYSVSREKKESFPLTVTSAQKNPTAFYLCASSSAQGNQPQHFGDGTRLSIL.

This clone has a handful of counts. The rearrangement uses TRBV3-1 (or the pseudogene TRBV3-2) and TRBJ2-1, with unresolved D. From germline, CDR1 is LGHDT and CDR2 YNNKEL (reference sequence). The CDR3 loop spans 16 amino acids. Trimming removed 1 base from V and 3 bases from J, with 13 bases in between. In DNA, the CDR3 is TGTGCCAGCAGCCAAGCGACACGGTCTTTCTACAATGAGCAGTTCTTC. It is translated as CASSQATRSFYNEQFF.

This CDR3 is CASSLNINQGEIYGYTF. CDR3 DNA sequence: TGTGCCAGCAGCCTAAACATCAACCAGGGGGAGATCTATGGCTACACCTTC. V gene TRBV5-5 combines with J gene TRBJ1-2; 7 bases fit TRBD1. The CDR3 extends over 17 amino acids. The germline V gene encodes CDR1 SGHKS and CDR2 YYEKEE (reference sequence). J lost 4 bases, V lost 4 bases, and 16 bases had no gene match.

V gene TRBV19 combines with J gene TRBJ1-1; TRBD1 aligns across 7 bases. The CDR3 sequence is 14 residues long. Trimming took 6 bases from V and 0 from J; bases not matched to a gene: 4. Germline V CDR1 and CDR2: LNHDA, SQIVND (reference sequence). The CDR3 DNA is TGTGCCAGTAGGCAGGACAGGATGAACACTGAAGCTTTCTTT. This translates into CASRQDRMNTEAFF.

The chain is built from TRBV6-6 and TRBJ2-7; D may be TRBD1 (6 bases). V was clipped by 2 bases and J by 0 bases, with 8 bases between them. Germline V gene sequence: CDR1 MNHNY, CDR2 SVGAGI (reference sequence). CDR3 length: 14 residues. The CDR3 sequence: CASSYRDNSYEQYF. DNA for the CDR3: TGTGCCAGCAGTTACCGGGACAACTCCTACGAGCAGTACTTC.

V gene TRBV6-1 combines with J gene TRBJ2-3; 8 nucleotides match TRBD1. The germline V gene has CDR1 MNHNS and CDR2 SASEGT. CDR3 length equals 15 residues. Trimming at V came to 2 bases and at J to 6 bases, leaving 7 bases not matched to a gene. DNA for the CDR3: TGTGCCAGCAGTGAAAGGACAGGGTCGGTCGATACGCAGTATTTT. This gives the protein CASSERTGSVDTQYF.

The rearrangement uses TRBV28 and TRBJ1-1, with D tentatively TRBD1 (5 bases). From germline, CDR1 is MDHEN and CDR2 SYDVKM. The CDR3 sequence is 13 residues long. V gave up 3 bases and J gave up 11 bases, with 16 bases separating them. CDR3 in amino acids: CASSFLREKGAFF. In DNA, the CDR3 is TGTGCCAGCAGTTTCTTACGTGAAAAGGGGGCTTTCTTT.

This clone was observed once. For the CDR3, the DNA is TGTGCCAGCAGCCTCAATAGCGGGGGAGCCAGATATGAGCAGTTCTTC. Residues: CASSLNSGGARYEQFF. The gene calls are TRBV7-9 and TRBJ2-1, with 9 bases fitting TRBD2. The length of the CDR3 is 16 residues. With V trimmed by 5 bases and J by 8 bases, 13 bases remained unmatched. Per germline, CDR1 SEHNR and CDR2 FQNEAQ (reference sequence).

V is TRBV30 and J is TRBJ2-1; 7 nucleotides match TRBD1. Per germline, CDR1 GTSNPN and CDR2 SVGIG (reference sequence). The CDR3 is 15 amino acids. V shed 0 bases and J 9 bases; nucleotides not matched to a gene: 11. This chain's CDR3 is CAWSVAVRGYGEQFF. The CDR3 coding sequence is TGTGCCTGGAGTGTTGCTGTCAGGGGGTACGGTGAGCAGTTCTTC. Based on the CDR3 plus reference TRBV30 and TRBJ2-1, the full variable domain is SQTIHQWPATLVQPVGSPLSLECTVEGTSNPNLYWYRQAAGRGLQLLFYSVGIGQISSEVPQNLSASRPQDRQFILSSKKLLLSDSGFYLCAWSVAVRGYGEQFFGPGTRLTVL.

This clone was recorded only once. The J gene is TRBJ2-1, the V gene TRBV28; 10 nucleotides line up with TRBD2. Trimming removed 3 bases from V and 2 bases from J; junction bases left unmatched: 7. Germline V gene data show CDR1 as MDHEN and CDR2 as SYDVKM. The CDR3 covers 17 residues. The CDR3 protein is CASSFLLAGPTYNEQFF. The CDR3 bases are TGTGCCAGCAGTTTTTTACTAGCGGGGCCAACCTACAATGAGCAGTTCTTC.

The chain has TRBV18 and TRBJ2-2, with D unclear. V shed 5 bases and J shed 1 base, with 14 bases lying between them. CDR1 KGHSH and CDR2 LQKENI come from the germline V gene. This CDR3 region has 16 residues. In DNA, the CDR3 is TGTGCCAGCTCATCTTTACCTGGCAGGAACACCGGGGAGCTGTTTTTT. Translation: CASSSLPGRNTGELFF.

V usage is TRBV6-5 and J usage is TRBJ2-3, with TRBD1 identical over 9 bases. V shed 8 bases, J shed 4 bases, and the junction held 7 bases outside the gene matches. Germline lookup yields CDR1 MNHEY and CDR2 SVGAGI. The CDR3 sequence is 14 residues long. The DNA for the CDR3 is TGTGCCAGCTCCGGGACAGGGACCCCAGATACGCAGTATTTT. It specifies CASSGTGTPDTQYF.

The CDR3 coding sequence is TGTGCCAGCAGCCACTTCCCGGGACAGGGTTTCTACGAGCAGTACTTC. This sequence encodes CASSHFPGQGFYEQYF. V usage is TRBV7-9 and J usage is TRBJ2-7; 9 nucleotides agree with TRBD1. Per germline, CDR1 SEHNR and CDR2 FQNEAQ (reference sequence). This CDR3 has 16 amino acids. V was pared by 5 bases and J by 3 bases, with 11 bases of the junction left unmatched.

The chain joins TRBV6-5 to TRBJ1-5; no clear D gene. The CDR3 length is 16 residues. V was shortened by 3 bases and J by 4 bases, with 16 bases between the two germline ends. Germline V gives CDR1 MNHEY, CDR2 SVGAGI. The CDR3 loop reads CASSYSRNSQNQPQHF. The CDR3 DNA sequence: TGTGCCAGCAGTTATTCCCGGAACAGCCAGAATCAGCCCCAGCATTTT.

Here the CDR3 reads CASSQGSGTEAFF. The DNA for the CDR3 is TGTGCCAGCAGCCAGGGTTCGGGCACTGAAGCTTTCTTT. The chain joins TRBV7-3 to TRBJ1-1; a weak D match, TRBD1 (5 bases). CDR3 length equals 13 residues. Germline CDR1 is SGHTA and CDR2 is FQGTGA. V was cut by 5 bases and J by 4 bases, with 11 bases left in between.

The V call is TRBV6-2 or TRBV6-3, the J call TRBJ1-5; possibly TRBD1 for D (5 bases). Germline V CDR1 and CDR2: MNHEY, SVGEGT. The CDR3 is 14 residues long. V shed 4 bases and J shed 2 bases, with 9 bases lying between them. Here the CDR3 DNA reads TGTGCCAGCAGTTCAGAAGGGGGCAATCAGCCCCAGCATTTT. Protein: CASSSEGGNQPQHF.

The V gene is TRBV2, the J gene TRBJ1-2, with D perhaps TRBD1 (6 bases). The V gene lost 5 bases and the J gene lost 8 bases, with 18 bases spanning the gap. CDR3 length: 14 amino acids. Per the germline V gene, CDR1 is SNHLY and CDR2 is FYNNEI. DNA of the CDR3: TGTGCCAGCAGTTCTAGGGCAGGGGCGATAGGCTACACCTTC. Amino acids: CASSSRAGAIGYTF.

In this sample, this clone turned up once. This chain links TRBV6-5 with TRBJ1-5; 8 bases are a match to TRBD1. This CDR3 contains 15 residues. Germline V gives CDR1 MNHEY, CDR2 SVGAGI. Trimming at V came to 7 bases and at J to 7 bases, leaving 12 bases not matched to a gene. The CDR3 loop is CASTSKLQGDQPQHF. Written as DNA, the CDR3 is TGTGCCAGCACCAGTAAATTACAGGGGGACCAGCCCCAGCATTTT.

This clone was counted a single time. The gene calls are TRBV6-1 and TRBJ1-1; D ambiguous. Trimming took 3 bases from V and 9 from J, leaving 14 bases between them. Per germline, CDR1 MNHNS and CDR2 SASEGT. The CDR3 sequence is 13 residues long. The chain's CDR3 is CASSDWVGEKAFF. CDR3 DNA: TGTGCCAGCAGTGATTGGGTCGGGGAGAAAGCTTTCTTT.

This clone was detected a few times. The chain links TRBV14 to TRBJ1-1; D unclear. The CDR3 is 13 residues long. Trimming stripped 2 bases from V and 5 bases from J, with 9 bases between. Germline CDR1 SGHDN, CDR2 FVKESK. The CDR3 sequence is CASSQSPRTEAFF. Written as DNA, the CDR3 is TGTGCCAGCAGCCAATCCCCCAGAACTGAAGCTTTCTTT.

The chain couples TRBV28 to TRBJ1-5, with TRBD1 as a possible D gene (5 bases). V was clipped by 0 bases and J by 4 bases, with 7 bases between them. The germline CDR1 and CDR2 sequences are MDHEN and SYDVKM. The CDR3 extends over 14 amino acids. The CDR3 nucleotides read TGTGCCAGCAGTTTATGGGAGGGGAATCAGCCCCAGCATTTT. Translated: CASSLWEGNQPQHF.

V and J are TRBV19 and TRBJ2-5; TRBD2 matches at 14 bases. V trimming: 10 bases; J trimming: 4 bases; junction bases outside the gene matches: 11. CDR3 length: 16 residues. The germline CDR1 and CDR2 sequences are LNHDA and SQIVND (reference sequence). The chain's CDR3 is CATATSGGATAETQYF. CDR3 DNA sequence: TGTGCCACTGCGACTAGCGGGGGGGCGACGGCAGAGACCCAGTACTTC.